These 3 T cell receptor beta chains originate from one sample sequenced in a study of OX40 agonist ivuxolimab in advanced cancers. Some clones are missing from TCRdb's copy, which holds only in-frame ones; the method was immunoSEQ multiplex PCR. The sample has approximately 60,000 clones, around four fifths seen once. The source material was CD4+ or CD8+ T cells sorted from blood, sampled in a trial of the OX40 agonist ivuxolimab. These receptors were taken from an adult with an advanced solid tumor such as melanoma, head and neck, liver or kidney cancer.

This chain connects TRBV11-3 to TRBJ1-3, with 7 bases fitting TRBD1. V gave up 4 bases and J gave up 0 bases; unmatched junction bases: 3. Looked up from germline, CDR1 is SGHNT and CDR2 is YENEEA. The CDR3 is made up of 15 amino acids. CDR3 residues: CASSSAGGSGNTIYF. CDR3 coding DNA: TGTGCCAGCAGCTCAGCAGGGGGCTCTGGAAACACCATATATTTT. The whole variable domain, remainder taken from reference TRBV11-3 and TRBJ1-3, is EAGVVQSPRYKIIEKKQPVAFWCNPISGHNTLYWYLQNLGQGPELLIRYENEEAVDDSQLPKDRFSAERLKGVDSTLKIQPAELGDSAVYLCASSSAGGSGNTIYFGEGSWLTVV.

This clone occurred once. The rearrangement uses TRBV7-2 and TRBJ1-2; D remains unclear. This CDR3 comprises 12 residues. Germline CDR1 is SGHTA and CDR2 is FQGNSA. Trimming cost V 5 bases and J 5 bases, with 9 bases left between them. CDR3: CASSPDPYGYTF. CDR3 bases: TGTGCCAGCAGCCCAGACCCGTATGGCTACACCTTC. Based on the CDR3 plus reference TRBV7-2 and TRBJ1-2, the full variable domain is GAGVSQSPSNKVTEKGKDVELRCDPISGHTALYWYRQSLGQGLEFLIYFQGNSAPDKSGLPSDRFSAERTGGSVSTLTIQRTQQEDSAVYLCASSPDPYGYTFGSGTRLTVV.

The sample holds one count of this clone. The chain is built from TRBV19 and TRBJ2-1, with 11 bases fitting TRBD2. CDR3 size: 15 residues. V lost 5 bases and J lost 7; bases outside the gene matches: 7. Germline V lookup: CDR1 LNHDA, CDR2 SQIVND (reference sequence). In nucleotides, the CDR3 is TGTGCCAGTAGTGAGCCGGGACTAGCGGCTAATGAGCAGTTCTTC. Translated, it gives CASSEPGLAANEQFF.